The sequence of this T cell receptor beta chain was determined in a study of blood T cell repertoires in COVID-19. At the level of the study: Acute and convalescent COVID-19 samples came from the United States, Italy and Spain. Nucleic acid was either cDNA or gDNA, and it came from T cells, B-cell-depleted T cells, or PBMCs.

In the original processing: The assay estimated nucleated cells by amplifying reference gene primers. Some clones are missing from TCRdb's copy, which holds only in-frame ones; the method was immunoSEQ multiplex PCR. That table gives V, J and clone size, and the DNA gave D and trimming. The table has about 280,000 clones, 75% to 90% seen once; the top ten hold around 3%. This clone has only a few counts. CDR3 length equals 15 residues. The sequencing input was peripheral blood. V gene TRBV21-1 combines with J gene TRBJ1-4. TRBV21-1 is labeled a pseudogene. The clonotype comes from a woman aged 30 to 39 with active or convalescent COVID-19. The DNA of the CDR3 is TGTGCCAGCACCACTTACGGGGGTAGGAGAGAAAAACTGTTTTTT. Translation gives CASTTYGGRREKLFF.